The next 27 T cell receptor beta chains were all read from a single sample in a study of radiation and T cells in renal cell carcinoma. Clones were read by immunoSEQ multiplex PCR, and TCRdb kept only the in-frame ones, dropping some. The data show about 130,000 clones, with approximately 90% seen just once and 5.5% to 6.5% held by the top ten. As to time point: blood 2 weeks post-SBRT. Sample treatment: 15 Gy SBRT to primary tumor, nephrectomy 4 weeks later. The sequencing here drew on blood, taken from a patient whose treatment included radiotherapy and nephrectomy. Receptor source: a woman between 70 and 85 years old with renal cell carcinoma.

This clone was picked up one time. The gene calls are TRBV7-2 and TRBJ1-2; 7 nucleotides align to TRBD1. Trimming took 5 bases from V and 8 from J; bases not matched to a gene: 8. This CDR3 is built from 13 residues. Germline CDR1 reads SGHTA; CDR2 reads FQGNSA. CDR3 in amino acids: CASSAGGREGYTF. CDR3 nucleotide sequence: TGTGCCAGCAGCGCAGGGGGACGTGAAGGCTACACCTTC.

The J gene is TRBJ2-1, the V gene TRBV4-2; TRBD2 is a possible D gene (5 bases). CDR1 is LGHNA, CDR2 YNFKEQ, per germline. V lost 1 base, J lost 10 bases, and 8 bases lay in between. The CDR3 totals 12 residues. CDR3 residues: CASSQVTGEQFF. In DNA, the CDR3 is TGTGCCAGCAGCCAAGTAACGGGGGAGCAGTTCTTC.

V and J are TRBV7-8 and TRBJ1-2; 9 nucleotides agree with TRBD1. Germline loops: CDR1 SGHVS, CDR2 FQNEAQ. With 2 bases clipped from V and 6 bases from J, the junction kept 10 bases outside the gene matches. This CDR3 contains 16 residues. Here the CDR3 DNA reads TGTGCCAGCAGCTTATGGACAGGGGACGGCGTAAATGGCTACACCTTC. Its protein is CASSLWTGDGVNGYTF.

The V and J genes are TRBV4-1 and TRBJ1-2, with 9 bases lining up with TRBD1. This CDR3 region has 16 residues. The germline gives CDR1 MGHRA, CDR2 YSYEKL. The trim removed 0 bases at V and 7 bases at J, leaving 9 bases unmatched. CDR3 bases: TGCGCCAGCAGCCAAGATCCCGACAGGGGGATAGGTGGCTACACCTTC. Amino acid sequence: CASSQDPDRGIGGYTF.

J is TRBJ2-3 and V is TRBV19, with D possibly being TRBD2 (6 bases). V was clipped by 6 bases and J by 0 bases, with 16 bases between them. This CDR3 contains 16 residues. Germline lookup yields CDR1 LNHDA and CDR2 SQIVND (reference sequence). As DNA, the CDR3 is TGTGCCAGTAGGGGTGGCTCCCGGGGGAGCACAGATACGCAGTATTTT. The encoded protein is CASRGGSRGSTDTQYF.

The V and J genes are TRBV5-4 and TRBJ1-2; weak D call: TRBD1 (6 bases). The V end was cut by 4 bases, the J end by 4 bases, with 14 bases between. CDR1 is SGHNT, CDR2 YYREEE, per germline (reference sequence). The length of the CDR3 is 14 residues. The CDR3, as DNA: TGTGCCAGCAGCCCCCCCGGGACAATCTATGGCTACACCTTC. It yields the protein CASSPPGTIYGYTF. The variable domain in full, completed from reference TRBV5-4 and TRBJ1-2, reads ETGVTQSPTHLIKTRGQQVTLRCSSQSGHNTVSWYQQALGQGPQFIFQYYREEENGRGNFPPRFSGLQFPNYSSELNVNALELDDSALYLCASSPPGTIYGYTFGSGTRLTVV.

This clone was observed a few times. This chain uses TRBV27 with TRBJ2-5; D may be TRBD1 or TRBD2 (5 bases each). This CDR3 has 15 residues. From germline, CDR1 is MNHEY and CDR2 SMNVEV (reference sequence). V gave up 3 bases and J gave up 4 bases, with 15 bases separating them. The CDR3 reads CASSFYGNRGETQYF. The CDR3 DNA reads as TGTGCCAGCAGTTTCTACGGGAATAGGGGAGAGACCCAGTACTTC.

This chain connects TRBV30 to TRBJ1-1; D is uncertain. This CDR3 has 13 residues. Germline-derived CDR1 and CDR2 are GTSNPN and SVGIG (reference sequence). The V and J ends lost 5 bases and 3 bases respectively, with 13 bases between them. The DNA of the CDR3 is TGTGCCTGGGGAGGGAATTGGGACACTGAAGCTTTCTTT. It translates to CAWGGNWDTEAFF.

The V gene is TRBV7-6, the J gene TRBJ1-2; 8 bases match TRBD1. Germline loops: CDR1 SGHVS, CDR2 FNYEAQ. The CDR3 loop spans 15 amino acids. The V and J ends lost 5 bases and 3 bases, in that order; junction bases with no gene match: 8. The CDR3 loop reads CASSGSTGDDYGYTF. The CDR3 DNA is TGTGCCAGCAGCGGATCGACAGGGGACGACTATGGCTACACCTTC.

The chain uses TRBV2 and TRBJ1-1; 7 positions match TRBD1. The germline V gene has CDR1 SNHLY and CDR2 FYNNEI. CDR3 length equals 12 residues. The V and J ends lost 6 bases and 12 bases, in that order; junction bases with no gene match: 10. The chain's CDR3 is CASSRGQSISFF. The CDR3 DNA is TGTGCCAGCAGCAGGGGACAGTCTATTTCTTTCTTT.

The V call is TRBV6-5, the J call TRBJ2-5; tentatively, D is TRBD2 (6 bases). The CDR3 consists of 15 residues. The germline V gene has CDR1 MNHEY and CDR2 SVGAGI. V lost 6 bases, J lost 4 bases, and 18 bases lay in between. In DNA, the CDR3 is TGTGCCAGCAGGCCAGGAGGGGATAGGGGAGAGACCCAGTACTTC. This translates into CASRPGGDRGETQYF.

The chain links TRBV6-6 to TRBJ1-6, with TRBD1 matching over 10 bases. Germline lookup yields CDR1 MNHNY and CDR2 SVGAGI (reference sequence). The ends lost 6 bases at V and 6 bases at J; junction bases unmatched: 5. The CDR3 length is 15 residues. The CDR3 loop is CASRTGGNGNSPLHF. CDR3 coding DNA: TGTGCCAGCAGGACAGGGGGCAATGGTAATTCACCCCTCCACTTT.

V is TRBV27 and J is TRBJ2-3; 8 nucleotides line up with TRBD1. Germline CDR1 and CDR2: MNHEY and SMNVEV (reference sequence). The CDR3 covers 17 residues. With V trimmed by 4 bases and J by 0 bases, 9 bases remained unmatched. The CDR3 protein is CASSSLPQGVSTDTQYF. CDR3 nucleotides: TGTGCCAGCAGTTCCCTTCCACAGGGGGTTAGCACAGATACGCAGTATTTT.

The CDR3 sequence: CASSTRGRPQHF. The CDR3 DNA sequence: TGTGCCAGTAGTACAAGGGGACGGCCCCAGCATTTT. The chain is built from TRBV19 and TRBJ1-5, with D maybe TRBD1 (5 bases). Germline-derived CDR1 and CDR2 are LNHDA and SQIVND (reference sequence). The CDR3 sequence is 12 residues long. V was shortened by 4 bases and J by 9 bases, with 10 bases between the two germline ends.

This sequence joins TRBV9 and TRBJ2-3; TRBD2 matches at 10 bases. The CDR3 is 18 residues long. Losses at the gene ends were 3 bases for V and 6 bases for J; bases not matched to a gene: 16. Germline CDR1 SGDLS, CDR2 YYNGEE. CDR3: CASSAYLLASGGSDTQYF. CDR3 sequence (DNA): TGTGCCAGCAGCGCCTATCTTTTGGCTAGCGGGGGATCGGATACGCAGTATTTT.

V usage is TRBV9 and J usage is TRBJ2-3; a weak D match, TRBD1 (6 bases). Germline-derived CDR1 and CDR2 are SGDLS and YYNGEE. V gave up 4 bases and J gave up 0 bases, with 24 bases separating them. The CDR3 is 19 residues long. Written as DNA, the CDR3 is TGTGCCAGCAGCCCTCAAGGGGTGGGGGCCCCCTCTAGCACAGATACGCAGTATTTT. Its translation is CASSPQGVGAPSSTDTQYF.

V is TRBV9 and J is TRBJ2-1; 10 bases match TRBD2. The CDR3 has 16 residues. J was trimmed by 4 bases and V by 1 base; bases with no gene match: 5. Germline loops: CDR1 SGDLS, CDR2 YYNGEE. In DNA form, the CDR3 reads TGTGCCAGCAGCGTAACCGGGACTAGCGAATACAATGAGCAGTTCTTC. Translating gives CASSVTGTSEYNEQFF. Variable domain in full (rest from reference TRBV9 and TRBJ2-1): DSGVTQTPKHLITATGQRVTLRCSPRSGDLSVYWYQQSLDQGLQFLIQYYNGEERAKGNILERFSAQQFPDLHSELNLSSLELGDSALYFCASSVTGTSEYNEQFFGPGTRLTVL.

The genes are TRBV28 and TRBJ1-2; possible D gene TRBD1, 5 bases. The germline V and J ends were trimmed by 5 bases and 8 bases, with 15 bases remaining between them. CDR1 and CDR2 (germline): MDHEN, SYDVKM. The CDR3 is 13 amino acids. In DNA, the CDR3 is TGTGCCAGCAGTCCCGGGGGGACGGGAGGCTACACCTTC. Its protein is CASSPGGTGGYTF.

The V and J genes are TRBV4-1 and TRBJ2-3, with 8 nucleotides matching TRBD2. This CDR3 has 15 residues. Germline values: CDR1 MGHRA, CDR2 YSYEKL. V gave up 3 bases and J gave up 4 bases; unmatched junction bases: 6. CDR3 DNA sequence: TGCGCCAGCAGCCAGGCGGGGGGCCGGGCAGATACGCAGTATTTT. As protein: CASSQAGGRADTQYF.

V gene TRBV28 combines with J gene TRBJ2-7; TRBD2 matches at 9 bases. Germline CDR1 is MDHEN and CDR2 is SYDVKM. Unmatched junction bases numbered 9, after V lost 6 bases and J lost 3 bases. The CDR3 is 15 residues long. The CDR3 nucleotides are TGTGCCAGCAGGGGCCCGCGGGGGGGATTCTACGAGCAGTACTTC. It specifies CASRGPRGGFYEQYF.

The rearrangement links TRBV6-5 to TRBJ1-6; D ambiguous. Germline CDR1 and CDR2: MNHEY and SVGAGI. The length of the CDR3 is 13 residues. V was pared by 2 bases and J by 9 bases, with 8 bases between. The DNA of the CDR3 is TGTGCCAGCAGTTACGTACATCTTTCACCCCTCCACTTT. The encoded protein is CASSYVHLSPLHF.

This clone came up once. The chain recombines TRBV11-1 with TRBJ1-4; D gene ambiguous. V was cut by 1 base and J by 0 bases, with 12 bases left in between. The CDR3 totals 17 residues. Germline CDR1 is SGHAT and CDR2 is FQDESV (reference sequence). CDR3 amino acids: CASSLDIETTTNEKLFF. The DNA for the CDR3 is TGTGCCAGCAGCTTAGATATCGAAACAACAACTAATGAAAAACTGTTTTTT.

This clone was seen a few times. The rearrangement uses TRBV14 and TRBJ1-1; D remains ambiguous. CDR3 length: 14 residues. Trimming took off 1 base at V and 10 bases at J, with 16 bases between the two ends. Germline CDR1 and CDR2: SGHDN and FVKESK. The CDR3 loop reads CASSQAGEGGRAFF. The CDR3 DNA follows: TGTGCCAGCAGCCAAGCCGGCGAGGGAGGGCGAGCTTTCTTT.

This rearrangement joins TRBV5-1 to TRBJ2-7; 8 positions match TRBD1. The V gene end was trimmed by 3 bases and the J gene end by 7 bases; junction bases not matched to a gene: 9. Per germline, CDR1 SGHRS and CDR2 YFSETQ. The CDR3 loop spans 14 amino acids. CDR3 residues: CASSSSQGAWEQYF. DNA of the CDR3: TGCGCCAGCAGCTCTTCGCAGGGGGCTTGGGAGCAGTACTTC. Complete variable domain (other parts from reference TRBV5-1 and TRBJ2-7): KAGVTQTPRYLIKTRGQQVTLSCSPISGHRSVSWYQQTPGQGLQFLFEYFSETQRNKGNFPGRFSGRQFSNSRSEMNVSTLELGDSALYLCASSSSQGAWEQYFGPGTRLTVT.

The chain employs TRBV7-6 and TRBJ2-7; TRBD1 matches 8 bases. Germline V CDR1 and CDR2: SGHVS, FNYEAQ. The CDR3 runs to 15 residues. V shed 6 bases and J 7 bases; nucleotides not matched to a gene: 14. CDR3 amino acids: CASSPPDRALGEQYF. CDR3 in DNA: TGTGCCAGCAGTCCACCGGACAGGGCCCTGGGTGAGCAGTACTTC. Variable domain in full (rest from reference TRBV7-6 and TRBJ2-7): GAGVSQSPRYKVTKRGQDVALRCDPISGHVSLYWYRQALGQGPEFLTYFNYEAQQDKSGLPNDRFSAERPEGSISTLTIQRTEQRDSAMYRCASSPPDRALGEQYFGPGTRLTVT.

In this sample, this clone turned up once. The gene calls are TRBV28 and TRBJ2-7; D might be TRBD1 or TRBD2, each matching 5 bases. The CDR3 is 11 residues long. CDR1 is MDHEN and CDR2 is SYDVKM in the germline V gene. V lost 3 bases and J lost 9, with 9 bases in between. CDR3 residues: CASSFPGRQYF. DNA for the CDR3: TGTGCCAGCAGTTTCCCAGGGAGGCAGTACTTC.

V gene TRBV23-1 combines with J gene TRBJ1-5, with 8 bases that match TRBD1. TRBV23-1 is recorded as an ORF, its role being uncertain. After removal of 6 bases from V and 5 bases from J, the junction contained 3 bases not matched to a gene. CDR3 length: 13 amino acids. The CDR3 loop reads CASRDRAHQPQHF. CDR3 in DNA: TGCGCCAGCAGGGACAGGGCGCATCAGCCCCAGCATTTT.